Sequencing of this T cell receptor beta chain was carried out in a study of blood T cell repertoires in COVID-19 (dated by TCRdb to the early 2020s). Broadly, across the study: The collaborator samples originated in the United States, Italy and Spain and spanned the acute and convalescent phases of COVID-19. The repertoires were released in a freely available public database meant as a resource for research on the immune response to SARS-CoV-2. The samples were drawn from two sources: the first 160 participants of the ongoing ImmuneRACE study, and fewer than 1,500 subjects contributed by 6 global collaborators. Deeply sampled blood TCRbeta repertoires from subjects exposed to, actively infected with, or recovered from COVID-19 were included in the dataset. Sample metadata almost always included a de-identified subject ID, COVID-19 status, age in years and sex. The material from the prospective study consisted of cDNA or gDNA derived from T cells, B-cell-depleted T cells, or PBMCs. Where available, HLA class I and class II types were obtained from metadata supplied by the sample provider rather than from assay-based typing.

TCRbeta CDR3 regions were amplified from genomic DNA by means of the immunoSEQ Assay, a bias-controlled multiplex PCR. As for the authors' bioinformatics: The number of nucleated cells in each sample was estimated from the amplification of reference gene primers within the assay. To quantify the absolute abundance of each unique TCRbeta CDR3 rearrangement, sequence reads were collapsed and filtered. For each sample, productive Simpson clonality was calculated as the square root of Simpson's diversity index over productive rearrangements. TCRdb's version of the immuneACCESS table is confined to in-frame rearrangements and falls short of the full clone set. An unresolved V gene accounts for under half of the shortfall where checked; the remainder is of unknown origin. That table supplies the V and J calls and clone size; D and trimming were determined from the DNA. Across this sample there are roughly 300,000 clones, with 80% to 95% seen only once. The ten largest account for 1.1% of the sample.

The paper as a whole reports these results and caveats: The amount of clinical and demographic metadata varied by source and participant and was provided uncurated.

In the prospective study, participants were roughly 18 to 89 years old, resided in around 25 geographic areas of the United States, and were enrolled through a virtual design. In the prospective study, cohorts were assigned on the basis of participant-reported clinical history obtained from a screening survey and a study questionnaire. ImmuneRACE Cohort 3 recovered participants were defined by two consecutive negative NP/OP PCR tests, healthcare professional clearance, or symptom resolution. Mobile phlebotomists in the prospective study collected whole blood, serum and a nasopharyngeal or oropharyngeal swab from every participant. Participants in the prospective study had the option to provide additional blood draws and questionnaires over an approximately two-month period. Blood samples from the prospective study were shipped frozen or at room temperature prior to DNA extraction. Comments on this clone: Its antigen is still unknown. No per-base quality is available; no much larger clone lies one base away.

Measured from the cysteine to the phenylalanine, the CDR3 is 12 residues long. Only the CDR3 DNA is retained, 36 bases long and in frame from the first base. V gives up 6 bases and J gives up 4 bases, and the segment between their germline ends measures 9 bases. The germline V gene specifies WSHSY as CDR1 and SAAADI as CDR2. The TCR comes from a woman in her twenties or thirties who had recovered from COVID-19. The sequenced sample consisted of PBMCs or T cells enriched from blood (not recorded which). Recombination linked TRBV10-2 to TRBJ1-2, with no confidently assigned D gene. The CDR3 loop reads CASRSGSYGYTF. The sequence in DNA is TGCGCCAGCAGGTCAGGCAGCTATGGCTACACCTTC.